This entry features one TCR beta chain sequence. What this receptor recognizes is not known. Base qualities were left out, and no much larger clone turns up one base away. These data are taken from a study of T cell clonotyping in hematopoietic cell transplantation (dated by TCRdb to the early 2020s). About the investigation overall: Pretransplant samples from recipients were collected after cytoreduction. A total of more than 130 blood samples were collected in the study from some 37 consecutive transplant recipients and their related donors. Recruitment of patients ran from late 2015 to early 2017, and follow-up continued until late 2020 or until death.

The time point tag for this specimen amounts to: recipient sample about 28 days before transplant, after cytoreduction. Blood from recipients was drawn roughly 28 days before transplant, then again at days 30, 100 and 180 after transplant. Nuclei Lysis Solution was used to extract genomic DNA from fresh or cryopreserved unfractionated peripheral blood mononuclear cells. Taken from the germline V gene (reference sequence), the CDR1 and CDR2 loops are LNHDA and SQIVND. Including the terminal cysteine and phenylalanine, the CDR3 comprises 17 residues. Only CDR3 DNA remains: 51 bases, in frame from the first base. Deletion took 2 bases off V and 0 bases off J, with a span of 14 bases between the germline ends. The immunoSEQ assay, a bias-controlled multiplex PCR using V- and J-specific primers, was used to amplify TCR beta CDR3 regions from genomic DNA. In a second PCR step, the CDR3 amplicons were tagged with a proprietary barcode plus Illumina adapter sequences. An Illumina MiSeq instrument was used for sequencing of the CDR3 libraries. Per the original workflow: immunoSEQ Analyzer 3.0 was used for export and quality control, with R Bioconductor and Immunarch used for downstream analyses. Repertoire metrics were calculated using only productive rearrangements within the normalized downsampled data set. Pathologically expanded clonotypes were defined as those larger than 5 templates in the normalized cohort. The Inverse Simpson Index was used to measure repertoire diversity. To capture all clonotypes, CMV-specificity analyses were performed on the non-normalized data set. The table was pulled from immuneACCESS by TCRdb, which kept in-frame rearrangements only. Such tables lose some clones; where checked, under half of the loss comes from unresolved V genes, and the rest has no known cause. V, J and clone size are taken as reported in that table, and D and trimming were inferred from the DNA itself. The sample table contains more than 25,000 clones; only one count was recorded for around 93% of them. The ten most abundant clones make up 2% to 2.5% of the sample.

Paper-wide results and their limitations: Overlap with donor repertoires was found for only a small fraction of recipient repertoires, with over 95% found to appear de novo at the given depth. A decrease in recipient TCR diversity was observed after transplant, and a progressive increase in pathologically expanded clonotypes was seen from day 30 to day 180. Broader TCR repertoire diversity after transplant was predicted by Inverse Simpson Index values from donors and from recipients before transplant. The sample size was limited, and because cells were not sorted, the contributions of CD4 and CD8 repertoires could not be separated.

The chain is assembled from TRBV19 and TRBJ2-4; tentative D gene TRBD2, with 7 bases matching. This receptor was obtained from a man aged 45-65 years with acute myeloid leukemia. Some clones in this sample may be carry-over from other donors' samples. Source: peripheral blood mononuclear cells, taken before stem cell transplant. This receptor carries the CDR3 CASSIRRGQIAKNIQYF. The DNA sequence is as follows: TGTGCCAGTAGTATAAGGCGGGGGCAAATAGCCAAAAACATTCAGTACTTC.